This entry features one T cell receptor (beta chain) sequence. A much larger clone is a single base away; this may be a read error. TCR beta VDJ and CDR3 were profiled, and genomic DNA was the template. Each CDR3 protein is one row after TCRdb ran MiXCR on the reads. Among over 200,000 distinct CDR3 sequences listed, around 60% were seen once. The data derive from a study of CD8+CD57+ T cells in acquired aplastic anemia. This CDR3 contains 14 residues. Germline CDR1 and CDR2: SGDLS and YYNGEE. Source material: sorted CD4+, CD8+, or CD8+CD57+ T cells (not recorded which) from PBMCs. The rearrangement uses TRBV9 and TRBJ2-3; maybe TRBD1 (6 bases). The TCR was taken from a human donor in good health. CDR3 sequence (DNA): TGTGCCAGCAGCCAGGACAGCTTAACAGGTACGCAGTATTTT. It is translated as CASSQDSLTGTQYF.